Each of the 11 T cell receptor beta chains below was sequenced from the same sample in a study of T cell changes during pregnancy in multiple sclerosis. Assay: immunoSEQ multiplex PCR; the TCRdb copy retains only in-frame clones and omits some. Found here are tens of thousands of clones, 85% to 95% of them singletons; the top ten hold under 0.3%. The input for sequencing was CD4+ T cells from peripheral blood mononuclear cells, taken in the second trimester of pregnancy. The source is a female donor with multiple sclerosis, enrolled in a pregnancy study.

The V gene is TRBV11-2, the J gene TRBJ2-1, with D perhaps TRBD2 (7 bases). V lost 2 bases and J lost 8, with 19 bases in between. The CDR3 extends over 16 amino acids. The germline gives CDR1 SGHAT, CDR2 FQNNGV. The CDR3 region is CASSLRGGGPNHEQFF. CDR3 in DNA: TGTGCCAGCAGCTTAAGGGGGGGCGGCCCGAACCATGAGCAGTTCTTC.

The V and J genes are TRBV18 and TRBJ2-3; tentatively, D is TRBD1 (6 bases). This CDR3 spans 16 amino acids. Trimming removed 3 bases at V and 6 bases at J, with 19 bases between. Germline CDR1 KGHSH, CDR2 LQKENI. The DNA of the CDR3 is TGTGCCAGCTCACCGGTACAGGGCCTCGATGGGGATACGCAGTATTTT. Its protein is CASSPVQGLDGDTQYF.

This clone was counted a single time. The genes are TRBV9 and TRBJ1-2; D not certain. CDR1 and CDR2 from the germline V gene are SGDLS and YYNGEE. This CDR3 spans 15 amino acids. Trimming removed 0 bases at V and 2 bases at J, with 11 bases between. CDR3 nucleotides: TGTGCCAGCAGCGTAGAATATGGAGGCAACTATGGCTACACCTTC. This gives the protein CASSVEYGGNYGYTF.

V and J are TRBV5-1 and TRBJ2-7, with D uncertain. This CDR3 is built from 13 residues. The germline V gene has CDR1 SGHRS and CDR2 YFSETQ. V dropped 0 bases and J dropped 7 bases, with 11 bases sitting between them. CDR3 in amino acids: CASSLVTGGEQYF. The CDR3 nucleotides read TGCGCCAGCAGCTTGGTTACGGGTGGGGAGCAGTACTTC.

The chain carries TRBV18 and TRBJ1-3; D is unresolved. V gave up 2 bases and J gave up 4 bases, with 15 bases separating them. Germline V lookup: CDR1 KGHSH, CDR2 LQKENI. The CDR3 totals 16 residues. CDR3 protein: CASSPFLDNAGNTIYF. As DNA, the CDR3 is TGTGCCAGCTCACCATTCTTAGACAACGCGGGAAACACCATATATTTT.

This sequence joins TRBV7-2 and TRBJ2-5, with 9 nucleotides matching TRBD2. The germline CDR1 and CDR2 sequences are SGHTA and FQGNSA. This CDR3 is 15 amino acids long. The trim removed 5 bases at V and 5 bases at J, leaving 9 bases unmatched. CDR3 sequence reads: CASSPWAGGRETQYF. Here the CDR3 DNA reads TGTGCCAGCAGCCCCTGGGCGGGGGGGCGGGAGACCCAGTACTTC.

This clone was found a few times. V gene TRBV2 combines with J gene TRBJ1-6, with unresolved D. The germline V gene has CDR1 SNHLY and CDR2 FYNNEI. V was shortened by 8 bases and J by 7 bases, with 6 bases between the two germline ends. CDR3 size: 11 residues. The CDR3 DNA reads TGTGCCAGCCGAGGGAATTCACCCCTCCACTTT. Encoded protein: CASRGNSPLHF.

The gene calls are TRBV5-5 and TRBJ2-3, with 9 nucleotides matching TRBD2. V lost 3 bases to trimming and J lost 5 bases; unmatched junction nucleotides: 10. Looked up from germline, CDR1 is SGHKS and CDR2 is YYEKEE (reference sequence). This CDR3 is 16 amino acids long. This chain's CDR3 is CASSSGGLAGIDTQYF. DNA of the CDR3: TGTGCCAGCAGCTCTGGTGGCCTAGCGGGGATAGATACGCAGTATTTT.

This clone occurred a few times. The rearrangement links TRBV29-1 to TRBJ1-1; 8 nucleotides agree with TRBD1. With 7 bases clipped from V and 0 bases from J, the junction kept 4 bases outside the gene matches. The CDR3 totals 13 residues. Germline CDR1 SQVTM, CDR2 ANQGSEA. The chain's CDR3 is CSAGQGMNTEAFF. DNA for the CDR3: TGCAGCGCAGGACAGGGAATGAACACTGAAGCTTTCTTT.

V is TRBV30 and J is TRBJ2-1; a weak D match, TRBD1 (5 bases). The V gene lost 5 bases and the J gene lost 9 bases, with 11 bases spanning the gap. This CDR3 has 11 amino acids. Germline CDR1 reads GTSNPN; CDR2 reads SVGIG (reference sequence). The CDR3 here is CAWGTGPEQFF. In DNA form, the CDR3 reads TGTGCCTGGGGTACAGGACCTGAGCAGTTCTTC.

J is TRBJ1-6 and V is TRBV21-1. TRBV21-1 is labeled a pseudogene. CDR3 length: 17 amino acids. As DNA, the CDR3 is TGTGCCAGCAGCAAAGAGCCTGTAGGGGACTTTAATTCACCCCTCCACTTT. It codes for CASSKEPVGDFNSPLHF.